A selection of T cell receptor beta chains follows, all from one sample in a study of blood T cell repertoires in COVID-19. Assay used: immunoSEQ multiplex PCR; TCRdb lists only in-frame clones, some missing. Altogether 470,000 or so clones are present, 70% to 90% being singletons, with the ten largest covering about 3.2%. Sequencing was done on a sample of peripheral blood. The receptors shown here come from a human donor in a cohort sampled during active COVID-19. The CDR3 runs from the conserved cysteine through the conserved F or W. Fields, in order: CDR3 DNA, CDR3 protein, V gene, D gene, clone size, J gene. The D gene is left open where the match is weak. Clone size is given for some rows only: seen once, a few or many times, or a class if the clone is expanded.

cdr3_nt: TGTGCCTGGACCGATGGGGCTGGCTACACCTTC
cdr3_aa: CAWTDGAGYTF
v_call: TRBV30
d_call: .
clone_size: .
j_call: TRBJ1-2

cdr3_nt: TGTGCCAGCTCACCTCTCTTTGATCAGCCCCAGCATTTT
cdr3_aa: CASSPLFDQPQHF
v_call: TRBV18
d_call: .
clone_size: .
j_call: TRBJ1-5

cdr3_nt: TGTGCCAGCAGCTCCTCAGCCGGCGGGCACACCGGGGAGCTGTTTTTT
cdr3_aa: CASSSSAGGHTGELFF
v_call: TRBV7-9
d_call: .
clone_size: .
j_call: TRBJ2-2

cdr3_nt: TGTGCCAGCAGCTTAGCGAAGCGGGAGTATTCCGACGAGCAGTACTTC
cdr3_aa: CASSLAKREYSDEQYF
v_call: TRBV7-9
d_call: TRBD2
clone_size: .
j_call: TRBJ2-7

cdr3_nt: TGTGCCCTCCAAACGTCAGGGCGAAACTACGAGCAGTACTTC
cdr3_aa: CALQTSGRNYEQYF
v_call: TRBV30
d_call: .
clone_size: .
j_call: TRBJ2-7

cdr3_nt: TGTGCCATCAGTGAGACAGGGGGTCCCGGAAACACCATATATTTT
cdr3_aa: CAISETGGPGNTIYF
v_call: TRBV10-3
d_call: TRBD1
clone_size: few
j_call: TRBJ1-3

cdr3_nt: TGTGCCAGCACCGAAAAGCGGGAGGTTGACATTCAGTACTTC
cdr3_aa: CASTEKREVDIQYF
v_call: TRBV6-6
d_call: TRBD2
clone_size: .
j_call: TRBJ2-4

cdr3_nt: TGTGCCAGTAGTATAGATCCAGAACTGGATTTAGTCCGGGGACAGGGCGCGAGTCAGCCCCAGCATTTT
cdr3_aa: CASSIDPELDLVRGQGASQPQHF
v_call: TRBV19
d_call: TRBD1
clone_size: many
j_call: TRBJ1-5

cdr3_nt: TGTGCCAGCAGATTACTAGCGGGAGGGTGGACCGGGGAGCTGTTTTTT
cdr3_aa: CASRLLAGGWTGELFF
v_call: TRBV2
d_call: TRBD2
clone_size: .
j_call: TRBJ2-2

cdr3_nt: TGTGCCAGCAAGTGGCTAGCGGGAAGCTACGAGCAGTACTTC
cdr3_aa: CASKWLAGSYEQYF
v_call: TRBV6-5
d_call: TRBD2
clone_size: .
j_call: TRBJ2-7

cdr3_nt: TGTGCCATCAGTGAGTACACTAGCGCAGCCGAGCAGTACTTC
cdr3_aa: CAISEYTSAAEQYF
v_call: TRBV10-3
d_call: TRBD2
clone_size: .
j_call: TRBJ2-7

cdr3_nt: TGTGCCAGCACCCTGGGCCACACCGGGGAGCTGTTTTTT
cdr3_aa: CASTLGHTGELFF
v_call: TRBV9
d_call: .
clone_size: .
j_call: TRBJ2-2

cdr3_nt: TGTGCTAGCAGCCGGAGCTCCTACAATGAGCAGTTCTTC
cdr3_aa: CASSRSSYNEQFF
v_call: TRBV7-7
d_call: .
clone_size: .
j_call: TRBJ2-1

cdr3_nt: TGTGCCGGCTTTTTAGGGGTCCTCAGCACTGAAGCTTTCTTT
cdr3_aa: CAGFLGVLSTEAFF
v_call: TRBV18
d_call: .
clone_size: .
j_call: TRBJ1-1

cdr3_nt: TGTGCCAGCAGCTTGCAAGCGGGGACCTACAATGAGCAGTTCTTC
cdr3_aa: CASSLQAGTYNEQFF
v_call: TRBV5-4
d_call: TRBD2
clone_size: once
j_call: TRBJ2-1